These T cell receptor beta chains were read from a single sample in a study of identical twins. One entry per CDR3 protein, called by TCRdb with MiXCR from the 5' RACE reads. The sample shows 300,000 to 400,000 distinct CDR3 sequences, around an eighth of them seen only once. The sample was also reused in another study, on yellow fever vaccine responses in identical twins.

The sequencing sample was made of CD8+ T cells sorted from blood. All receptors derive from a woman under 30 in good health. CDR3s include the opening cysteine and the closing phenylalanine or tryptophan. Each record gives: J gene, D gene, clone size, V gene, CDR3 DNA, CDR3 protein. D genes are given only for firm matches. Clone size is shown for a subset of rows, as once, few, many or a class of expanded clone.

>TRBJ2-5|.|few|TRBV28
TGTGCCAGCAGTTTTAGCTGGGAGACCCAGTACTTC
CASSFSWETQYF
>TRBJ2-3|TRBD2|.|TRBV7-8
TGTGCCAGCAGCTTAGGCCCAGCGGGGGACACAGATACGCAGTATTTT
CASSLGPAGDTDTQYF
>TRBJ1-1|TRBD1|.|TRBV29-1
TGCAGCGTACGCGACCTCGGGACAGGCACTGAAGCTTTCTTT
CSVRDLGTGTEAFF
>TRBJ2-1|.|.|TRBV3-1
TGTGCCTGCTGCCCGCGGTTACTGGGGGCATCCTACAATGAGCAGTTCTTC
CACCPRLLGASYNEQFF
>TRBJ2-5|TRBD2|few|TRBV2
TGTGCCAGCCCACTAGCGGGAGGAGGGGAGACCCAGTACTTC
CASPLAGGGETQYF
>TRBJ2-3|.|few|TRBV10-2
TGCGCCAGCAGTGAACCCACAGATACGCAGTATTTT
CASSEPTDTQYF
>TRBJ2-1|.|.|TRBV6-5
TGTGCCAGCATAGGTTCGGTAGGTGAGCAGTTCTTC
CASIGSVGEQFF
>TRBJ1-5|.|few|TRBV5-6
TGTGCCAGCAGCAGCCAGGGTCATCAGCCCCAGCATTTT
CASSSQGHQPQHF
>TRBJ2-7|.|many|TRBV7-9
TGTGCCAGCAGCTCCGGGTCAGGACTAAGCTCCTACGAGCAGTACTTC
CASSSGSGLSSYEQYF
>TRBJ1-4|.|few|TRBV5-1
TGCGCCAGCAGCTTGGAGCACGGACAGCTAGAAAAACTGTTTTTT
CASSLEHGQLEKLFF
>TRBJ2-1|TRBD1|many|TRBV3-1
TGTGCCAGCAGCCAAGGGGGGACAGTCAATGAGCAGTTCTTC
CASSQGGTVNEQFF
>TRBJ2-5|TRBD2|few|TRBV7-9
TGTGCCAGCAGCTTCAACGGGGGGGGCCAAGAGACCCAGTACTTC
CASSFNGGGQETQYF
>TRBJ2-1|TRBD1|many|TRBV29-1
TGCAGCCCCATCAGGACAGGGCCAGGGTACAATGAGCAGTTCTTC
CSPIRTGPGYNEQFF
>TRBJ1-1|.|few|TRBV12-3/TRBV12-4
TGTGCCAGCAGTTTCGATTTTACTGAAGCTTTCTTT
CASSFDFTEAFF
>TRBJ2-3|.|.|TRBV10-3
TGTGCCATCAGTGAGTCGCCACAGGGAGTGAATCCCACAGATACGCAGTATTTT
CAISESPQGVNPTDTQYF
>TRBJ1-6|TRBD1|few|TRBV13
TGTGCCAGCAGCCCACGGACAGGGGGAAATTCACCCCTCCACTTT
CASSPRTGGNSPLHF
>TRBJ2-3|.|few|TRBV21-1
TGTGCCAGCAGCAAACAGACCAGGACTAGCGGGGGGAGCACAGATACGCAGTATTTT
CASSKQTRTSGGSTDTQYF
>TRBJ2-7|.|few|TRBV5-6
TGTGCCAGCAGCTTGATGGATTACGAGCAGTACTTC
CASSLMDYEQYF
>TRBJ2-3|TRBD2|.|TRBV12-3/TRBV12-4
TGTGCCAGCTGTTTAGCCGCGGGAGATTACCTAGGCCGAGATACGCAGTATTTT
CASCLAAGDYLGRDTQYF